This TCR beta chain derives from a study of blood T cell repertoires in COVID-19 (dated by TCRdb to the early 2020s). Background on the whole study: Samples covering the acute and convalescent phases of COVID-19 were provided by collaborators in the United States, Italy and Spain. The prospective study material was composed of cDNA or gDNA derived from T cells, B-cell-depleted T cells, or PBMCs. Sample metadata almost always included a de-identified subject ID, COVID-19 status, age in years and sex. The repertoires were made available in a free public database intended to serve as a resource for research on the immune response to SARS-CoV-2. Where available, HLA class I and class II types were taken from metadata supplied by the sample provider and were not determined by assay-based typing. Samples were obtained from the ongoing ImmuneRACE study (first 160 participants) and from about 1,300 subjects provided by 6 global collaborators. Deeply sampled blood TCRbeta repertoires from subjects exposed to, actively infected with, or recovered from COVID-19 were included in the dataset.

Spanning cysteine to phenylalanine, the CDR3 consists of 16 amino acids. CDR3 DNA is the only sequence kept; it has 48 bases, read in frame from the first base. CDR1 and CDR2, per the germline V gene (reference sequence), are LNHNV and YYDKDF. V and J are truncated by 1 base and 6 bases respectively, leaving an intervening sequence of 15 bases. The collaborating institutions used their own protocols to collect whole blood in K2EDTA tubes. For TCRbeta analysis, collaborators shipped samples as frozen whole blood, isolated PBMCs, or DNA extracted from either of those sample types. In its sample, this clone was seen a few times. Its binding antigen is unknown. Base qualities were left out, and no much larger clone turns up one base away. Points the paper makes about the study in general: The quantity of clinical and demographic metadata differed by source and by participant and was supplied without curation.

The immunoSEQ Assay, a bias-controlled multiplex PCR, was used to amplify TCRbeta CDR3 regions from genomic DNA. The authors' analysis ran thus. Nucleated cell counts per sample were estimated from amplification of reference gene primers within the assay. To quantify the absolute abundance of each unique TCRbeta CDR3 rearrangement, sequence reads were collapsed and filtered. For each sample, productive Simpson clonality was calculated as the square root of Simpson's diversity index over productive rearrangements. The clones in this table, taken by TCRdb from immuneACCESS, are in-frame only. Not every clone is retained; where verified, under half of the shortfall comes from an unresolved V gene, and the cause of the rest is unknown. D and trimming come from the DNA, and the V and J calls and clone size come from that table. This sample lists about 160,000 clones; around three quarters were detected once. About 8.3% of the sample goes to the ten largest clones.

The chain is made from TRBV15 and TRBJ1-4; no confident D gene assignment can be made. The source of this sequence is a man between 60 and 70 years old with acute or convalescent COVID-19. The sequenced sample was peripheral blood. CDR3 region: CATSRGPIQNDEKLFF. In nucleotides, the sequence is TGTGCCACCAGCAGAGGACCGATACAGAACGATGAAAAACTGTTTTTT. Full variable domain (CDR3 extended with the reference TRBV15 and TRBJ1-4 proteins): DAMVIQNPRYQVTQFGKPVTLSCSQTLNHNVMYWYQQKSSQAPKLLFHYYDKDFNNEADTPDNFQSRRPNTSFCFLDIRSPGLGDTAMYLCATSRGPIQNDEKLFFGSGTQLSVL.